These 16 T cell receptor beta chains were sequenced from one sample in a study of patients and donors after allogeneic stem cell transplantation. TCRdb re-analysed the RT-PCR reads in MiXCR, keeping a single row per CDR3 protein. The sample shows approximately 20,000 distinct CDR3 sequences, approximately 5% of them seen only once. The sample taken for sequencing was blood, either unsorted or a sorted T cell fraction (not recorded which). The origin of the receptors is a human donor who was either an allogeneic HSCT recipient or a stem cell or donor lymphocyte infusion donor (not recorded which). It is not recorded whose cells these are; they may come from a transplant donor.

In its sample, this clonotype was seen many times. The V gene is TRBV18, the J gene TRBJ1-1; D might be TRBD1 (6 bases). Trimming removed 3 bases from V and 3 bases from J, with 17 bases in between. The germline gives CDR1 KGHSH, CDR2 LQKENI. This CDR3 has 16 residues. CDR3 nucleotides: TGTGCCAGCTCACCGATTTTTCAGGGGTACGACACTGAAGCTTTCTTT. It encodes CASSPIFQGYDTEAFF.

The table lists this clonotype with a count of one. This rearrangement joins TRBV19 to TRBJ2-1; 8 nucleotides align to TRBD2. Germline trimming cut 5 bases from V and 7 bases from J; bases unmatched to any gene: 16. Germline V lookup: CDR1 LNHDA, CDR2 SQIVND (reference sequence). This CDR3 region has 17 residues. CDR3 region: CASSSSSGRTYRNEQFF. The CDR3 coding sequence is TGTGCCAGTAGTTCATCTAGCGGGCGGACCTATAGGAATGAGCAGTTCTTC.

This clonotype was seen at least ten times. The rearrangement uses TRBV27 and TRBJ1-1, with D possibly matching TRBD1 (5 bases). The CDR3 extends over 14 amino acids. Germline CDR1 reads MNHEY; CDR2 reads SMNVEV (reference sequence). Trimming took 3 bases from V and 4 from J, leaving 12 bases between them. CDR3 sequence: CASSLGPGVTEAFF. The CDR3 DNA reads TGTGCCAGCAGTTTGGGACCTGGGGTCACTGAAGCTTTCTTT.

This clonotype came up many times. The chain combines TRBV5-1 with TRBJ2-7; D not certain. The V end lost 4 bases, the J end lost 5 bases, and 19 bases lay between the germline ends. Germline CDR1 reads SGHRS; CDR2 reads YFSETQ. The CDR3 runs 15 residues. The CDR3 region has the DNA TGCGCCAGCAGCGCCTCGTGGGGTGAAAGGGACGAGCAGTACTTC. Encoded protein: CASSASWGERDEQYF.

There are many counts of this clonotype. The rearrangement uses TRBV20-1 and TRBJ1-6, with TRBD1 identical over 7 bases. There are 15 residues in the CDR3. Germline-derived CDR1 and CDR2 are DFQATT and SNEGSKA (reference sequence). V lost 6 bases to trimming and J lost 5 bases; unmatched junction nucleotides: 10. CDR3 bases: TGCAGTGCCCGAAGCCGGGACAGTGATAATTCACCCCTCCACTTT. The encoded protein is CSARSRDSDNSPLHF.

This clonotype was found many times. V gene TRBV5-6 combines with J gene TRBJ1-1; D not certain. Germline V lookup: CDR1 SGHDT, CDR2 YYEEEE. The CDR3 is 13 residues long. V was shortened by 4 bases and J by 1 base, with 8 bases between the two germline ends. The CDR3 is CASSPRTNTEAFF. For the CDR3, the DNA is TGTGCCAGCAGCCCGCGGACGAACACTGAAGCTTTCTTT. Filled out from reference TRBV5-6 and TRBJ1-1, the complete variable domain reads DAGVTQSPTHLIKTRGQQVTLRCSPKSGHDTVSWYQQALGQGPQFIFQYYEEEERQRGNFPDRFSGHQFPNYSSELNVNALLLGDSALYLCASSPRTNTEAFFGQGTRLTVV.

This clonotype was seen ten or more times. As DNA, the CDR3 is TGCAGTGCTAGAGACCAGGACGGATGGGGCACGAATACGCAGTATTTT. Encoded protein: CSARDQDGWGTNTQYF. This chain joins TRBV20-1 and TRBJ2-3; perhaps TRBD1 as D (5 bases). The V and J ends lost 0 bases and 7 bases respectively, with 20 bases between them. The CDR3 covers 16 residues. Germline loops: CDR1 DFQATT, CDR2 SNEGSKA (reference sequence).

This clonotype was counted ten times or more. The chain joins TRBV2 to TRBJ2-3, with D tentatively TRBD1 or TRBD2 (5 bases each). Germline V gene lookup returns CDR1 SNHLY and CDR2 FYNNEI. The CDR3 consists of 12 residues. V was clipped by 6 bases and J by 2 bases, with 6 bases between them. The CDR3 reads CASSGTTDTQYF. The CDR3 DNA reads TGTGCCAGCAGCGGGACCACAGATACGCAGTATTTT.

On this clonotype: One end of the junction varies from germline; a read error may be responsible. The rearrangement links TRBV3-1 to TRBJ1-4, with 9 bases matching TRBD1. CDR1 LGHDT and CDR2 YNNKEL come from the germline V gene (reference sequence). CDR3 size: 16 residues. The CDR3 DNA sequence: TGTGCCAGCAGCCAAGCATTCTGGGACAGGGTTGGTGAAAAACTTTTT. Encoded protein: CASSQAFWDRVGEKLF.

The rearrangement links TRBV6-1 to TRBJ2-1; 8 nucleotides align to TRBD2. Germline loops: CDR1 MNHNS, CDR2 SASEGT. This CDR3 is 15 amino acids long. With V trimmed by 3 bases and J by 6 bases, 7 bases remained unmatched. CDR3 residues: CASSEGLVGGNEQFF. The CDR3 region has the DNA TGTGCCAGCAGTGAGGGACTAGTTGGGGGCAATGAGCAGTTCTTC.

This clonotype occurred many times. This sequence joins TRBV9 and TRBJ2-2; the D is unclear. The CDR3 totals 15 residues. The V gene's germline CDR1 is SGDLS and CDR2 YYNGEE. Trimming cost V 3 bases and J 5 bases, with 14 bases left between them. This chain's CDR3 is CASSGENSFTGELFF. The CDR3 nucleotides are TGTGCCAGCAGCGGCGAAAACAGTTTTACCGGGGAGCTGTTTTTT.

This chain connects TRBV4-1 to TRBJ2-7; D perhaps matches TRBD2 (6 bases). Germline V lookup: CDR1 MGHRA, CDR2 YSYEKL. Trimming pared 4 bases from V and 5 bases from J, leaving 9 bases between. The CDR3 runs 12 residues. The CDR3 reads CASSRRRDEQYF. CDR3 nucleotides: TGCGCCAGCAGCCGGCGGAGGGACGAGCAGTACTTC.

This clonotype is classed as medium-sized (0.01 to 0.1%). The chain couples TRBV15 to TRBJ2-7, with a weak D call TRBD2 (6 bases). CDR3 size: 15 residues. The V gene's germline CDR1 is LNHNV and CDR2 YYDKDF (reference sequence). Trimming cost V 0 bases and J 4 bases, with 13 bases left between them. DNA of the CDR3: TGTGCCACCAGCAGAGATCTCGGGGGTTGGTACGAGCAGTACTTC. This encodes CATSRDLGGWYEQYF.

By share of the sample, this clonotype is medium-sized. The rearrangement links TRBV19 to TRBJ1-1; a possible D gene is TRBD1 (6 bases). The CDR3 extends over 13 amino acids. CDR1 is LNHDA and CDR2 is SQIVND in the germline V gene (reference sequence). V lost 3 bases and J 4 bases, leaving 9 bases between the germline ends. CDR3 amino acids: CASSMEGGTEAFF. In nucleotides, the CDR3 is TGTGCCAGTAGTATGGAGGGGGGCACTGAAGCTTTCTTT. Looking up the rest from reference TRBV19 and TRBJ1-1 gives the full variable domain: DGGITQSPKYLFRKEGQNVTLSCEQNLNHDAMYWYRQDPGQGLRLIYYSQIVNDFQKGDIAEGYSVSREKKESFPLTVTSAQKNPTAFYLCASSMEGGTEAFFGQGTRLTVV.

This clonotype was recorded at least ten times. This chain joins TRBV5-1 and TRBJ2-5; D remains ambiguous. The germline V and J ends were trimmed by 0 bases and 5 bases, with 11 bases remaining between them. Germline V gives CDR1 SGHRS, CDR2 YFSETQ. The CDR3 covers 14 residues. CDR3 region: CASSLGAARETQYF. For the CDR3, the DNA is TGCGCCAGCAGCTTGGGGGCAGCTAGGGAGACCCAGTACTTC.

By share, this clonotype counts as medium-sized. The rearrangement links TRBV20-1 to TRBJ2-1, with a possible D match to TRBD2 (6 bases). This CDR3 region has 13 residues. V dropped 5 bases and J dropped 4 bases, with 12 bases sitting between them. CDR1 DFQATT and CDR2 SNEGSKA come from the germline V gene (reference sequence). The CDR3 DNA is TGCAGTGCTCCTAGCGTGGGGTACAATGAGCAGTTCTTC. Its protein is CSAPSVGYNEQFF.